This entry lists 18 T cell receptor beta chains sequenced from one sample in a study of blood T cell repertoires in COVID-19. TCRdb keeps only in-frame clones here, not all; method: immunoSEQ multiplex PCR. The data hold hundreds of thousands of clones, with about nine tenths observed a single time. Sequencing was done on a sample of peripheral blood. The receptors originated from a young man with active or convalescent COVID-19.

A single count supports this clone. The chain links TRBV14 to TRBJ2-7, with TRBD1 identical over 11 bases. V shed 3 bases and J 2 bases; nucleotides not matched to a gene: 6. Per the germline V gene, CDR1 is SGHDN and CDR2 is FVKESK. This CDR3 is 16 amino acids long. The CDR3 sequence is CASSHLGQGGPYEQYF. DNA for the CDR3: TGTGCCAGCAGCCACCTGGGACAGGGGGGTCCCTACGAGCAGTACTTC.

The rearrangement joins TRBV15 to TRBJ2-5, with a weak D call TRBD1 (5 bases). The CDR3 spans 16 residues. Germline CDR1 reads LNHNV; CDR2 reads YYDKDF (reference sequence). V lost 1 base and J 1 base, leaving 13 bases between the germline ends. CDR3 coding DNA: TGTGCCACCAGCAGAGGACAGCAATACCCCCAAGAGACCCAGTACTTC. Its protein is CATSRGQQYPQETQYF.

The chain combines TRBV9 with TRBJ2-5; 8 bases align to TRBD2. Per germline, CDR1 SGDLS and CDR2 YYNGEE. The V and J ends lost 3 bases and 4 bases, in that order; junction bases with no gene match: 8. This CDR3 comprises 15 residues. CDR3 nucleotides: TGTGCCAGCAGCGGGACGGGAGGGGAGGTAGAGACCCAGTACTTC. Residues: CASSGTGGEVETQYF.

The chain joins TRBV7-6 to TRBJ2-2, with no clear D. Germline V gene data show CDR1 as SGHVS and CDR2 as FNYEAQ. V was pared by 1 base and J by 7 bases, with 10 bases between. This CDR3 has 14 residues. In nucleotides, the CDR3 is TGTGCCAGCAGCTTAGACGAGGTCGACGGGGAGCTGTTTTTT. It yields the protein CASSLDEVDGELFF.

CDR3 coding DNA: TGTGCCACCACCCCCCGGACAGGGGGTTTGGATGAGCAGTTCTTC. Amino acids: CATTPRTGGLDEQFF. The rearrangement joins TRBV15 to TRBJ2-1; 10 bases align to TRBD1. Germline CDR1 LNHNV, CDR2 YYDKDF (reference sequence). The CDR3 length is 15 residues. Trimming removed 7 bases from V and 8 bases from J; junction bases left unmatched: 11.

The chain recombines TRBV28 with TRBJ2-5; 9 positions agree with TRBD2. V shed 6 bases and J 5 bases; nucleotides not matched to a gene: 10. Germline values: CDR1 MDHEN, CDR2 SYDVKM. The CDR3 sequence is 15 residues long. The CDR3 region has the DNA TGTGCCAGCAGCCCCCCGGGACTAGCATTGGAGACCCAGTACTTC. It specifies CASSPPGLALETQYF.

This chain joins TRBV5-6 and TRBJ2-7, with 7 bases fitting TRBD2. V gave up 1 base and J gave up 5 bases; unmatched junction bases: 12. The CDR3 consists of 16 residues. CDR1 and CDR2 from the germline V gene are SGHDT and YYEEEE. CDR3 protein: CASSLWEGLNSDEQYF. The CDR3 nucleotides are TGTGCCAGCAGCTTGTGGGAGGGATTGAATTCGGACGAGCAGTACTTC.

The chain's CDR3 is CASSQNSPGQGISTEAFF. DNA of the CDR3: TGCGCCAGCAGCCAGAACTCACCGGGACAGGGAATATCCACTGAAGCTTTCTTT. The chain has TRBV4-3 and TRBJ1-1, with 9 bases identical to TRBD1. CDR3 size: 18 residues. V dropped 3 bases and J dropped 4; count of bases not matched to a gene: 15. Germline V gene sequence: CDR1 LGHNA, CDR2 YSLEER.

CDR3 bases: TGTGCCAGCAGCCGAAACACTCATCGGGGATTTTACACTGAAGCTTTCTTT. Its translation is CASSRNTHRGFYTEAFF. J is TRBJ1-1 and V is TRBV5-4; D is unresolved. Germline CDR1 is SGHNT and CDR2 is YYREEE (reference sequence). Trimming left V 4 bases short and J 3 bases short, with 22 bases between. The CDR3 is made up of 17 amino acids.

The rearrangement joins TRBV19 to TRBJ2-7; 7 nucleotides line up with TRBD2. The CDR3 contains 13 residues. Germline lookup yields CDR1 LNHDA and CDR2 SQIVND (reference sequence). V lost 3 bases, J lost 2 bases, and 1 base stayed unmatched. The CDR3 region is CASSIGTTYEQYF. For the CDR3, the DNA is TGTGCCAGTAGTATTGGGACTACCTACGAGCAGTACTTC.

J is TRBJ2-2 and V is TRBV20-1; 8 nucleotides align to TRBD1. Germline-derived CDR1 and CDR2 are DFQATT and SNEGSKA (reference sequence). The CDR3 length is 15 residues. Trimming removed 3 bases from V and 5 bases from J; junction bases left unmatched: 8. The CDR3 sequence: CSASKAGGETGELFF. In DNA, the CDR3 is TGCAGTGCTAGTAAGGCAGGGGGCGAAACCGGGGAGCTGTTTTTT.

V gene TRBV6-1 combines with J gene TRBJ1-1; D is ambiguous. V lost 0 bases and J 3 bases, leaving 14 bases between the germline ends. The length of the CDR3 is 16 residues. Germline V gene sequence: CDR1 MNHNS, CDR2 SASEGT. CDR3 in amino acids: CASSEALTVDDTEAFF. CDR3 nucleotide sequence: TGTGCCAGCAGTGAAGCGCTCACAGTTGACGACACTGAAGCTTTCTTT.

A few counts support this clone. The V and J genes are TRBV7-2 and TRBJ1-3, with D perhaps TRBD1 (6 bases). This CDR3 has 15 amino acids. From germline, CDR1 is SGHTA and CDR2 FQGNSA. Trimming stripped 6 bases from V and 3 bases from J, with 15 bases between. CDR3 nucleotide sequence: TGTGCCAGCAGTTTTATACAGGGAGTTGGAAACACCATATATTTT. Its protein is CASSFIQGVGNTIYF.

This sequence joins TRBV29-1 and TRBJ2-7, with a weak D call TRBD2 (5 bases). CDR3 length: 12 amino acids. V was shortened by 6 bases and J by 4 bases, with 13 bases between the two germline ends. CDR1 SQVTM and CDR2 ANQGSEA come from the germline V gene. This CDR3 is CSVRGPSYEQYF. In DNA, the CDR3 is TGCAGCGTCCGCGGGCCGTCATACGAGCAGTACTTC.

The chain carries TRBV12-3 or TRBV12-4 and TRBJ2-1, with D tentatively TRBD1 (6 bases). Trimming shortened V by 6 bases and J by 5 bases, and 11 bases separated the two germline ends. This CDR3 has 13 amino acids. The CDR3 nucleotides are TGTGCCAGCAGGCTCCAGGGGAACAATGAGCAGTTCTTC. Its translation: CASRLQGNNEQFF.

The J gene is TRBJ2-7, the V gene TRBV6-5; D is uncertain. V lost 6 bases to trimming and J lost 2 bases, with 17 bases between them. The CDR3 consists of 15 residues. Germline V gene sequence: CDR1 MNHEY, CDR2 SVGAGI. Written as DNA, the CDR3 is TGTGCCAGCAGCCCCTCCGTTTTATCCCCCTACGAGCAGTACTTC. Encoded protein: CASSPSVLSPYEQYF.

The chain uses TRBV24-1 and TRBJ2-1; 7 bases are a match to TRBD2. CDR3 length: 14 residues. The V gene's germline CDR1 is KGHDR and CDR2 SFDVKD. V shed 8 bases, J shed 7 bases, and the junction held 10 bases outside the gene matches. CDR3 amino acids: CATNDRNSGNEQFF. The CDR3, as DNA: TGTGCCACCAACGACCGAAATAGCGGGAATGAGCAGTTCTTC.

This clone was observed a single time. The chain has TRBV6-2 or TRBV6-3 and TRBJ1-1; no clear D gene. The CDR3 is made up of 14 amino acids. Germline CDR1 reads MNHEY; CDR2 reads SVGEGT. With 4 bases removed from V and 1 base from J, the gap between germline ends came to 10 bases. The CDR3 sequence is CASSFLQKNTEAFF. The CDR3, as DNA: TGTGCCAGCAGTTTTTTACAGAAGAACACTGAAGCTTTCTTT.